One and the same sample provided the 27 T cell receptor beta chains below, sequenced in a study of blood T cell repertoires in COVID-19. Measured with immunoSEQ multiplex PCR; TCRdb has only the in-frame clones, and not every one. The sample lists more than 150,000 clones, more than 85% occurring once. Sequencing input: PBMCs or T cells enriched from blood (not recorded which). The source is a woman in her fifties or sixties who had recovered from COVID-19.

The chain has TRBV28 and TRBJ1-2, with 8 bases fitting TRBD1. The V gene end was trimmed by 3 bases and the J gene end by 8 bases; junction bases not matched to a gene: 14. CDR3 length: 16 amino acids. CDR1 MDHEN and CDR2 SYDVKM come from the germline V gene. The CDR3 protein is CASSLTRQGPSQGYTF. Written as DNA, the CDR3 is TGTGCCAGCAGTTTGACGAGACAGGGGCCTTCTCAGGGCTACACCTTC.

The chain recombines TRBV15 with TRBJ2-6; D is unresolved. From germline, CDR1 is LNHNV and CDR2 YYDKDF (reference sequence). The V and J ends lost 0 bases and 4 bases respectively, with 4 bases between them. The CDR3 sequence is 14 residues long. CDR3 sequence reads: CATSRDPGANVLTF. CDR3 bases: TGTGCCACCAGCAGAGATCCAGGGGCCAACGTCCTGACTTTC.

The chain couples TRBV5-1 to TRBJ2-7, with D perhaps matching TRBD1 (6 bases). This CDR3 contains 15 residues. Per the germline V gene, CDR1 is SGHRS and CDR2 is YFSETQ. V was trimmed by 0 bases and J by 0 bases, leaving 10 bases between them. The CDR3 protein is CASSLVWGPSYEQYF. The CDR3 DNA follows: TGCGCCAGCAGCTTGGTTTGGGGGCCCTCCTACGAGCAGTACTTC. The full variable domain, with the rest looked up from reference TRBV5-1 and TRBJ2-7, is KAGVTQTPRYLIKTRGQQVTLSCSPISGHRSVSWYQQTPGQGLQFLFEYFSETQRNKGNFPGRFSGRQFSNSRSEMNVSTLELGDSALYLCASSLVWGPSYEQYFGPGTRLTVT.

The chain combines TRBV5-1 with TRBJ2-5; no reliable D call. CDR3 size: 13 residues. V dropped 3 bases and J dropped 5 bases, with 11 bases sitting between them. Germline-derived CDR1 and CDR2 are SGHRS and YFSETQ. The CDR3 loop reads CASSYSEWETQYF. The CDR3 DNA sequence: TGCGCCAGCAGCTACTCCGAGTGGGAGACCCAGTACTTC.

The V and J genes are TRBV7-2 and TRBJ1-4, with 8 positions matching TRBD1. J lost 8 bases, V lost 4 bases, and 6 bases had no gene match. CDR3 size: 14 residues. Germline lookup yields CDR1 SGHTA and CDR2 FQGNSA. This chain's CDR3 is CASSSRQGREKLFF. In DNA form, the CDR3 reads TGTGCCAGCAGCTCGCGACAGGGGAGAGAAAAACTGTTTTTT.

This sequence joins TRBV12-3 or TRBV12-4 and TRBJ2-3, with 7 nucleotides matching TRBD1. V was clipped by 2 bases and J by 9 bases; unmatched bases: 2. The length of the CDR3 is 12 residues. CDR3 region: CASSLQDRTQYF. The CDR3 bases are TGTGCCAGCAGTTTACAGGACAGGACGCAGTATTTT.

The V and J genes are TRBV6-5 and TRBJ1-6; weak D call: TRBD1 (6 bases). Germline V gives CDR1 MNHEY, CDR2 SVGAGI. This CDR3 contains 15 residues. With 5 bases removed from V and 9 bases from J, the gap between germline ends came to 17 bases. CDR3: CASSPVGGGGSPLHF. Here the CDR3 DNA reads TGTGCCAGCAGTCCCGTTGGGGGGGGCGGTTCACCCCTCCACTTT.

The chain combines TRBV6-5 with TRBJ1-5, with D perhaps TRBD1 (6 bases). Trimming cost V 7 bases and J 0 bases, with 13 bases left between them. This CDR3 is built from 15 residues. Germline-derived CDR1 and CDR2 are MNHEY and SVGAGI. The CDR3 spells CASTDHRDSNQPQHF. CDR3 DNA: TGTGCCAGCACCGATCACAGGGATAGCAATCAGCCCCAGCATTTT.

In DNA, the CDR3 is TGTGCCAGCAGCCGCGGACTAGCGGTCTTAGACGAGCAGTACTTC. Protein sequence: CASSRGLAVLDEQYF. The chain combines TRBV11-3 with TRBJ2-7; 10 nucleotides line up with TRBD2. CDR3 length: 15 amino acids. With 5 bases clipped from V and 5 bases from J, the junction kept 9 bases outside the gene matches. Germline V gene data show CDR1 as SGHNT and CDR2 as YENEEA. Together with reference TRBV11-3 and TRBJ2-7, the CDR3 gives the full variable domain: EAGVVQSPRYKIIEKKQPVAFWCNPISGHNTLYWYLQNLGQGPELLIRYENEEAVDDSQLPKDRFSAERLKGVDSTLKIQPAELGDSAVYLCASSRGLAVLDEQYFGPGTRLTVT.

This clone was seen a few times. The chain uses TRBV2 and TRBJ2-2; tentatively, D is TRBD1 (7 bases). CDR1 is SNHLY and CDR2 is FYNNEI in the germline V gene. V dropped 6 bases and J dropped 0 bases, with 14 bases sitting between them. This CDR3 has 16 amino acids. The CDR3 is CASRLGGTANTGELFF. As DNA, the CDR3 is TGTGCCAGCAGGTTGGGCGGGACAGCGAACACCGGGGAGCTGTTTTTT.

The chain couples TRBV27 to TRBJ2-1; 8 bases map to TRBD2. Trimming cost V 2 bases and J 6 bases; bases outside gene matches: 12. This CDR3 comprises 17 residues. Looked up from germline, CDR1 is MNHEY and CDR2 is SMNVEV (reference sequence). CDR3 nucleotide sequence: TGTGCCAGCAGTTTAAGCGAGACGGGACTAGTAGTCAATGAGCAGTTCTTC. It yields the protein CASSLSETGLVVNEQFF.

V is TRBV28 and J is TRBJ1-5; TRBD1 agrees at 7 bases. Germline V gene data show CDR1 as MDHEN and CDR2 as SYDVKM. V trimming: 5 bases; J trimming: 0 bases; junction bases outside the gene matches: 4. CDR3 length: 15 residues. The CDR3, as DNA: TGTGCCAGCAGTAACAGGGGAAATAGCAATCAGCCCCAGCATTTT. Translated, it gives CASSNRGNSNQPQHF.

This chain uses TRBV27 with TRBJ1-5, with D tentatively TRBD1 (5 bases). The ends were cut back, 7 bases at V and 4 bases at J, with 14 bases in the middle. Germline V gene lookup returns CDR1 MNHEY and CDR2 SMNVEV (reference sequence). The CDR3 runs 14 residues. CDR3 sequence (DNA): TGTGCCAGCATGCCCCAGGGTTTTAATCAGCCCCAGCATTTT. Its protein product is CASMPQGFNQPQHF.

V and J are TRBV7-2 and TRBJ2-7; D is possibly TRBD1 (5 bases). The CDR3 covers 14 residues. Germline CDR1 SGHTA, CDR2 FQGNSA. Between the trimmed V and J ends, which lost 6 bases and 3 bases, there was a span of 15 bases. The CDR3 loop is CASRPVGLSYEQYF. In nucleotides, the CDR3 is TGTGCCAGCAGGCCCGTGGGGCTAAGCTACGAGCAGTACTTC.

The chain joins TRBV5-8 to TRBJ1-3; D is ambiguous. The CDR3 is made up of 19 amino acids. Germline V gives CDR1 SGHTS, CDR2 YDEGEE. The ends were cut back, 0 bases at V and 0 bases at J, with 19 bases in the middle. The CDR3: CASSLAQVKTLLSGNTIYF. Written as DNA, the CDR3 is TGTGCCAGCAGCTTGGCCCAGGTCAAGACATTGCTCTCTGGAAACACCATATATTTT.

The V call is TRBV10-3, the J call TRBJ1-1, with 7 bases that match TRBD1. The CDR3 length is 13 residues. Germline V gene sequence: CDR1 ENHRY, CDR2 SYGVKD. V shed 6 bases and J 3 bases; nucleotides not matched to a gene: 4. The CDR3 is CAIRKTGDTEAFF. DNA of the CDR3: TGTGCCATCAGGAAAACAGGGGACACTGAAGCTTTCTTT.

This clone came up once. The chain recombines TRBV18 with TRBJ2-1; 9 bases map to TRBD2. In germline, CDR1 is KGHSH, CDR2 LQKENI. Trimming at V came to 3 bases and at J to 6 bases, leaving 6 bases not matched to a gene. The CDR3 totals 15 residues. The CDR3 coding sequence is TGTGCCAGCTCACCTATCACTAGCGGGCTCAATGAGCAGTTCTTC. Amino acids: CASSPITSGLNEQFF.

The genes are TRBV11-2 and TRBJ1-3, with TRBD1 matching 10 bases. Germline CDR1 is SGHAT and CDR2 is FQNNGV. The J segment lost 2 bases and the V segment lost 5 bases, leaving 6 bases of the junction unmatched. The CDR3 has 16 amino acids. The CDR3 is CASSARGQGAGNTIYF. CDR3 in DNA: TGTGCCAGCAGCGCCCGAGGACAGGGGGCTGGAAACACCATATATTTT.

This clone was recorded only once. The J gene is TRBJ2-2, the V gene TRBV12-2; the table calls TRBD1, which could not be checked here. TRBV12-2 is noted as a pseudogene. The CDR3 is 16 residues long. The CDR3 DNA reads TGTGCAAGTCGCTTAGACAGGGGGAAAGACACCGGGGAGCTGTTTTTT. Its protein is CASRLDRGKDTGELFF.

This clone is a singleton in its sample. V is TRBV10-3 and J is TRBJ1-2, with D perhaps TRBD1 (6 bases). V dropped 3 bases and J dropped 8 bases, with 16 bases sitting between them. This CDR3 has 14 amino acids. Per the germline V gene, CDR1 is ENHRY and CDR2 is SYGVKD. CDR3 amino acids: CAISERTARDGYTF. CDR3 in DNA: TGTGCCATCAGTGAAAGGACAGCCAGGGACGGCTACACCTTC.

This clone has more than one count but fewer than ten. The rearrangement links TRBV7-9 to TRBJ1-1; D call uncertain. The CDR3 spans 12 residues. Germline CDR1 SEHNR, CDR2 FQNEAQ (reference sequence). V lost 5 bases, J lost 3 bases, and 7 bases lay in between. The CDR3 sequence: CASSQQYTEAFF. In DNA, the CDR3 is TGTGCCAGCAGCCAACAGTACACTGAAGCTTTCTTT.

There are a few counts of this clone. J is TRBJ2-1 and V is TRBV10-2, with TRBD2 identical over 8 bases. Trimming took 10 bases from V and 6 from J; bases not matched to a gene: 11. Germline values: CDR1 WSHSY, CDR2 SAAADI. The CDR3 length is 14 residues. CDR3 residues: CATIRQRESNEQFF. For the CDR3, the DNA is TGCGCCACAATTAGACAGCGGGAGAGCAATGAGCAGTTCTTC.

This chain connects TRBV18 to TRBJ1-1, with 7 nucleotides matching TRBD1. Germline V gives CDR1 KGHSH, CDR2 LQKENI. The CDR3 consists of 15 residues. V dropped 0 bases and J dropped 1; count of bases not matched to a gene: 2. The CDR3 loop reads CASSPPPGGNTEAFF. CDR3 in DNA: TGTGCCAGCTCACCACCCCCAGGGGGGAACACTGAAGCTTTCTTT.

This clone was recorded a few times. Other DNA sequences within the sample encode an identical CDR3. This chain links TRBV25-1 with TRBJ2-1; no clear D. V dropped 4 bases and J dropped 1 base, with 8 bases sitting between them. In germline, CDR1 is MGHDK, CDR2 SYGVNS. The CDR3 has 14 amino acids. This CDR3 is CASSAPLSYNEQFF. CDR3 DNA: TGTGCCAGCAGTGCCCCCCTATCCTACAATGAGCAGTTCTTC.

This clone was observed a handful of times. The chain combines TRBV28 with TRBJ1-2, with D unresolved. V was clipped by 5 bases and J by 3 bases, with 7 bases between them. CDR1 is MDHEN, CDR2 SYDVKM, per germline. This CDR3 contains 12 residues. The CDR3 bases are TGTGCCAGCAGTATGTCAGACTATGGCTACACCTTC. Amino acid sequence: CASSMSDYGYTF.

The CDR3 DNA is TGTGCCAGCAGCCAAGATAGACTAGCGGGAGCCTACGAGCAGTACTTC. Encoded protein: CASSQDRLAGAYEQYF. The V call is TRBV3-1 (or the pseudogene TRBV3-2), the J call TRBJ2-7; 12 nucleotides line up with TRBD2. J gave up 2 bases and V 0 bases, and 2 bases lay outside the gene matches. Looked up from germline, CDR1 is LGHDT and CDR2 is YNNKEL (reference sequence). The CDR3 extends over 16 amino acids.

This clone was counted many times. The chain is built from TRBV6-2 or TRBV6-3 and TRBJ1-2; the match to TRBD1 covers 8 bases. The CDR3 runs 13 residues. V gave up 5 bases and J gave up 3 bases; unmatched junction bases: 2. Germline loops: CDR1 MNHEY, CDR2 SVGEGT. DNA of the CDR3: TGTGCCAGCAGTAAGACAGGGGACTATGGCTACACCTTC. It specifies CASSKTGDYGYTF.